Shown below are 3 T cell receptor beta chains from a single sample sequenced in a study of cytomegalovirus exposure and HLA in healthy donors. Use of 60 Vbeta and 13 Jbeta primers characterized the PCR. Here immunoSEQ multiplex PCR was the method, and the copy in TCRdb shows in-frame clones only, minus some. The data hold roughly 65,000 clones, with about four fifths observed a single time. The sequenced sample was PBMCs. Every receptor here comes from a young woman in good health and CMV-seronegative.

The V and J genes are TRBV7-9 and TRBJ2-2; D not certain. Germline CDR1 reads SEHNR; CDR2 reads FQNEAQ (reference sequence). CDR3 length equals 15 residues. Trimming took 5 bases from V and 0 from J, leaving 10 bases between them. This CDR3 reads CASSPGGPNTGELFF. CDR3 bases: TGTGCCAGCAGCCCCGGTGGGCCGAACACCGGGGAGCTGTTTTTT.

The CDR3 DNA follows: TGCAGCGTTGAAGTCACAGCTCTCCCTAACACCGGGGAGCTGTTTTTT. This translates into CSVEVTALPNTGELFF. The chain is built from TRBV29-1 and TRBJ2-2, with unresolved D. Germline-derived CDR1 and CDR2 are SQVTM and ANQGSEA. The CDR3 covers 16 residues. V was clipped by 1 base and J by 2 bases, with 14 bases between them.

The chain combines TRBV21-1 with TRBJ1-5; the table's D call, TRBD1, was not checked against the DNA. TRBV21-1 is flagged as a pseudogene. The CDR3 length is 15 residues. The CDR3 DNA is TGTGCCAGCAGCCCAAACAGGATTAGCAATCAGCCCCAGCATTTT. Translating it yields CASSPNRISNQPQHF.